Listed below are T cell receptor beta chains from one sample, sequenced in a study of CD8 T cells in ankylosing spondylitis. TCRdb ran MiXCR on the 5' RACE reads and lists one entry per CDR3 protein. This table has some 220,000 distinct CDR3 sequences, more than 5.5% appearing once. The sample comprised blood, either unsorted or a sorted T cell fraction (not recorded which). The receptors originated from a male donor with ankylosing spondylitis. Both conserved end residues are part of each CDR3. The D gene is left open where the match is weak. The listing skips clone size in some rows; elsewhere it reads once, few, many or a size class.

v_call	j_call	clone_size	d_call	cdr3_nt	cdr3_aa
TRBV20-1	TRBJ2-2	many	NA	TGCAGTGCCAGGGTCCAACTGAACACCGGGGAGCTGTTTTTT	CSARVQLNTGELFF
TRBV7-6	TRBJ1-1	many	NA	TGTGCCAGCAGCTTAGGGACTCACACTGAAGCTTTCTTT	CASSLGTHTEAFF
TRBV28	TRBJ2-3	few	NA	TGTGCCAGCAGTTTTCCGGCTTTCACAGATACGCAGTATTTT	CASSFPAFTDTQYF
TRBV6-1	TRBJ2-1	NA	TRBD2	TGTGCCAGCAGTGAATTAGCGGGACCGACCTACAATGAGCAGTTCTTC	CASSELAGPTYNEQFF
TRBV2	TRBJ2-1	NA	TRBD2	TGTGCCAGCAGTGAAGATCTAGCGGGGGGGCAGAATGAGCAGTTCTTC	CASSEDLAGGQNEQFF
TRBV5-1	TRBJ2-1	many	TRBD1	TGCGCCAGCAGTTCCACAGGGGGCTCCTACAATGAGCAGTTCTTC	CASSSTGGSYNEQFF
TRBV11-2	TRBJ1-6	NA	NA	TGTGCCAGCAGCCCCGGACCAAGCCTGTCACCCCTCCACTTT	CASSPGPSLSPLHF
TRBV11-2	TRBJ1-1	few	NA	TGTGCCAGCAGCTTAGGAGGCCGGGGGGTCGGGAACACTGAAGCTTTCTTT	CASSLGGRGVGNTEAFF
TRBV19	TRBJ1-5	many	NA	TGTGCCAGTAACCATATCGCGGGGGCGCCTCAGCCCCAGCATTTT	CASNHIAGAPQPQHF
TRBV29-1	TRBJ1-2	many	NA	TGCAGCGTTGTTTCAGGGAAAGGCTACACCTTC	CSVVSGKGYTF
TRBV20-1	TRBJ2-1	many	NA	TGCAGTGCTAGCTCCAGGCGGGGGCCCGCCTATGAGCAGTTCTTC	CSASSRRGPAYEQFF
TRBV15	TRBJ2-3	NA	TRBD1	TGTGCCACCAGCAGGGTGACAGGGGGCGTCGATACGCAGTATTTT	CATSRVTGGVDTQYF
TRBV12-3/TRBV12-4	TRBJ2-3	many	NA	TGTGCCAGCAGTCTCTCGGGACTTTTTGGGCGTACAGATACGCAGTATTTT	CASSLSGLFGRTDTQYF
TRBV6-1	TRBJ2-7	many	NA	TGTGCCAGCAGAGCCGGGACACCTGGGGGCGAGCAGTACTTC	CASRAGTPGGEQYF
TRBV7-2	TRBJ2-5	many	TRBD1	TGTGCCAGCAGCTTAACCTCGGACAGGGGCCAAGAGACCCAGTACTTC	CASSLTSDRGQETQYF
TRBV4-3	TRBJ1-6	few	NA	TGCGCCAGCAGCCTAGGGGAAGGAGCGAATTCACCCCTCCACTTT	CASSLGEGANSPLHF
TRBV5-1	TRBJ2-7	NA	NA	TGCGCCAGCAGCTTGGTCAGGGCCACCTACGAGCAGTACTTC	CASSLVRATYEQYF
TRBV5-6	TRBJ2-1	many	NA	TGTGCCAGCAGCTTGGAAGGGTTGGGCTACAATGAGCAGTTCTTC	CASSLEGLGYNEQFF
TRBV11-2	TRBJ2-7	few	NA	TGTGCCAGCAGCTTAGGGGCCCGAGGGAGCCCCTACGAGCAGTACTTC	CASSLGARGSPYEQYF
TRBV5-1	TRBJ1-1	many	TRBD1	TGCGCCAGCAAAGGGGGACAGGGGAACACTGAAGCTTTCTTT	CASKGGQGNTEAFF
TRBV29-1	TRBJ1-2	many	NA	TGCAGCGTTGAAGACTACACGCCCTATGGCTACACCTTC	CSVEDYTPYGYTF
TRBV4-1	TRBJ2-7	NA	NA	TGCGCCAGCAGCCAAGACAGGGCGGGGTACTACGAGCAGTACTTC	CASSQDRAGYYEQYF
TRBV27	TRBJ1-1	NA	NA	TGTGCCAGCAGTTTCACAGGGTCGGGCACTGAACCTTTCTTT	CASSFTGSGTEPFF
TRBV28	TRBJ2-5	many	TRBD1	TGTGCCAGCAGTTTCCGGGACAGGGAGATCCCGAAGACCCAGTACTTC	CASSFRDREIPKTQYF
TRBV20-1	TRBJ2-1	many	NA	TGCAGTGCTAGAGTTAGGCGGGTCTCCTACAATGAGCAGTTCTTC	CSARVRRVSYNEQFF
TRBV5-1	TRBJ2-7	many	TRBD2	TGCGCCAGCAGCAAGGGGACTAGCCAGGACGAGCAGTACTTC	CASSKGTSQDEQYF
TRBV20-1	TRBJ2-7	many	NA	TGCAGTGCTTTGACTACCCTGAGCTCCTACGAGCAGTACTTC	CSALTTLSSYEQYF
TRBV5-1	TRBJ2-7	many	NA	TGCGCCAGCAGCCCAACAGGGATCTACGAGCAGTACTTC	CASSPTGIYEQYF
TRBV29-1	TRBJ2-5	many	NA	TGCAGCGTTGTGGCTAGTTATCAGACCCAGTACTTC	CSVVASYQTQYF
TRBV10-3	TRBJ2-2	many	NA	TGTGCCAGCGGGACTTATACCGGGGAGCTGTTTTTT	CASGTYTGELFF
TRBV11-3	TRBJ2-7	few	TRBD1	TGTGCCAGCAGCATGACAGGGTCCTACGAGCAGTACTTC	CASSMTGSYEQYF
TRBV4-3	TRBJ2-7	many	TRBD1	TGCGCCAGCAGCCGAACGAGGGACAGGATGTACGAGCAGTACTTC	CASSRTRDRMYEQYF
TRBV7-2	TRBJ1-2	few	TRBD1	TGTGCCAGCAGCTTGTTCACCGGGACAGATTACTATGGCTACACCTTC	CASSLFTGTDYYGYTF
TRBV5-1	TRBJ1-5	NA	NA	TGCGTCAGCAGCTTGGGGGGCAATCAGCCCCAGCATTTT	CVSSLGGNQPQHF
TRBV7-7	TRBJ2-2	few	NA	TGTGCTAGCAGCCCTTACAGGGCTTCCGGGGAGCTGTTTTTT	CASSPYRASGELFF
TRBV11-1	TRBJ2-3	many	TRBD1	TGTGCCAGCAGCTCGGGACAGGGAGAGACAGATACGCAGTATTTT	CASSSGQGETDTQYF
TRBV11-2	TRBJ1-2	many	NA	TGTGCCAGCAGCCAAGGTGGGAGCTATGGCTACACCTTC	CASSQGGSYGYTF
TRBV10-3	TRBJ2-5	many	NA	TGTGCCATCGGTCCATTTCAGGCGGAGACCCAGTACTTC	CAIGPFQAETQYF
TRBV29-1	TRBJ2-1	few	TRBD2	TGCAGCGTTGAAGATCTGACTAGCGGGTCCAGCTCCTACAATGAGCAGTTCTTC	CSVEDLTSGSSSYNEQFF
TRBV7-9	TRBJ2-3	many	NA	TGTGCCAGCAGCTTAGAGGAAACAGATACGCAGTATTTT	CASSLEETDTQYF